This TCR beta chain was retrieved from a study of T cell repertoires in cytomegalovirus infection. Study-level information: Public TCR beta signatures indicated both CMV infection and matching HLA type. Whole-study findings and limits: Summed frequency of shared TCR beta families picked out CMV carriers who also had the relevant HLA. The study found HLA-C-restricted CMV-specific TCR beta clonotypes dominating the ex vivo response.

TCRdb used MiXCR to reprocess the reads, holding one entry per CDR3 protein. This table has 340,000 or so distinct CDR3 sequences, 25% appearing once. This clonotype appeared many times. Its cognate antigen is unknown. CDR3 length: 15 amino acids. The ends lost 3 bases at V and 5 bases at J; junction bases unmatched: 9. The V gene's germline CDR1 is SGHTA and CDR2 FQGNSA. The material sequenced was cultured PBMCs, taken from culture after CMV antigen stimulation. V and J are TRBV7-2 and TRBJ2-5; TRBD2 agrees at 7 bases. This receptor was obtained from a human donor in good health (CMV status not recorded). Some clones in this sample may be carry-over from other donors' samples. The CDR3 loop reads CASSLGAGVGETQYF. For the CDR3, the DNA is TGTGCCAGCAGCTTGGGCGCGGGAGTGGGCGAGACCCAGTACTTC.